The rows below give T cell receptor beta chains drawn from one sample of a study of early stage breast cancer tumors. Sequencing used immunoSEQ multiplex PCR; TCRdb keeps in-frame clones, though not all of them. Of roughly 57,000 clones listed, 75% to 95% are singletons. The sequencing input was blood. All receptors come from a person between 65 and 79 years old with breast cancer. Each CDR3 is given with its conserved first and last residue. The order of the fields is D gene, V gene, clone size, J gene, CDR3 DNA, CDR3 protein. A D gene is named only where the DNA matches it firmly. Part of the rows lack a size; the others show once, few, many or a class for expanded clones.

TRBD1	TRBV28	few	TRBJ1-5	TGTGCCAGCAGCTTGACAGGGATACGCAATCAGCCCCAGCATTTT	CASSLTGIRNQPQHF
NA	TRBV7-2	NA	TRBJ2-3	TGTGCCAGCAGCCCCCGGGGGAGCACAGATACGCAGTATTTT	CASSPRGSTDTQYF
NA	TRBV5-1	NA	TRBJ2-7	TGCGCCAGCAGCCCGTTTGGACAGCACGAGCAGTACTTC	CASSPFGQHEQYF
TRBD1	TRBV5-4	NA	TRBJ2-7	TGTGCCAGCAGCCCGGGGACAGGGAATGCCTACGAGCAGTACTTC	CASSPGTGNAYEQYF
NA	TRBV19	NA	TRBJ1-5	TGTGCCAGTAGCACACGGACGGGGGTGGCCGGGCAGCCCCAGCATTTT	CASSTRTGVAGQPQHF
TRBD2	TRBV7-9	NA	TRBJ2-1	TGTGCCAGCAGCCTTCGACTAGCGGTGAATGAGCAGTTCTTC	CASSLRLAVNEQFF
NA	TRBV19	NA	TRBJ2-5	TGTGCCAGTAGTATTCAGGTCAGAGAGACCCAGTACTTC	CASSIQVRETQYF
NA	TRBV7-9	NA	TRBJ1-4	TGTGCCAGCAGCCCCCCTTGGGCTTCAACTAATGAAAAACTGTTTTTT	CASSPPWASTNEKLFF
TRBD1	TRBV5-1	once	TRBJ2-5	TGCGCCAGCAGCTCAGGTAGGGGGCGAGAGACCCAGTACTTC	CASSSGRGRETQYF
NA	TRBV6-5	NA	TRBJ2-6	TGTGCCAGCAGTTACCTCTCTGGGGCCAACGTCCTGACTTTC	CASSYLSGANVLTF
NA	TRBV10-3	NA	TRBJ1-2	TGTGCCATCAGACGGGAACCCTATGGCTACACCTTC	CAIRREPYGYTF
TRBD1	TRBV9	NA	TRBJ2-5	TGTGCCAGCAGCGTGGGGACAGGGGGCATCGAGACCCAGTACTTC	CASSVGTGGIETQYF
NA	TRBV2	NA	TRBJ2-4	TGTGCCAGCTCCAGGGAAAACATTCAGTACTTC	CASSRENIQYF
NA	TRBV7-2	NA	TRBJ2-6	TGTGCCAGCAGGAGGGAAGCTGGGGCCAACGTCCTGACTTTC	CASRREAGANVLTF
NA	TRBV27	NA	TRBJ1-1	TGTGCCAGCAGTTTAATTCCGGGGACTGAAGCTTTCTTT	CASSLIPGTEAFF
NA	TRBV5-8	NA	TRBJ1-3	TGTGCCAGCAGCTTGTTTCAGGGCCCGAGCTCTGGAAACACCATATATTTT	CASSLFQGPSSGNTIYF
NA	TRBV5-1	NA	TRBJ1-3	TGCGCCAGCAGCTTGGCACTGAACTCTGGAAACACCATATATTTT	CASSLALNSGNTIYF
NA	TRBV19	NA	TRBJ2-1	TGTGCCAGTACCGACGCGGGCCTTTTCAGCTCCTACAATGAGCAGTTCTTC	CASTDAGLFSSYNEQFF
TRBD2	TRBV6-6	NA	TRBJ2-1	TGTGCCAGCAGTCTTCCGGGACTAGCGGGAAATGAGCAGTTCTTC	CASSLPGLAGNEQFF
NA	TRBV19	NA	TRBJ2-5	TGTGCCAGTAGTATTGGGGTACGGGGGGAGACCCAGTACTTC	CASSIGVRGETQYF
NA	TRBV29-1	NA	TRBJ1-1	TGCAGCGTTGAAGGACAGACGAACACTGAAGCTTTCTTT	CSVEGQTNTEAFF
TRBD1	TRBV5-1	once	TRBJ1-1	TGCGCCAGCACCCGGACAGGATCGTCCATGAACACTGAAGCTTTCTTT	CASTRTGSSMNTEAFF
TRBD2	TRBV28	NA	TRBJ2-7	TGTGCCAGCAGTTTCCGGCGGGAGGTGGACGAGCAGTACTTC	CASSFRREVDEQYF
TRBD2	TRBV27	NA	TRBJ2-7	TGTGCCAGCATTAAAACGGGCGGGAGGGCCGGGAAGCAGTACTTC	CASIKTGGRAGKQYF
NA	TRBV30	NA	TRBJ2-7	TGTGCCTGGAAGGGGGACCCTTACGAGCAGTACTTC	CAWKGDPYEQYF
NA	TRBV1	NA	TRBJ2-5	TGCACCAGCAGCCCACACACGGAGACCCAGTACTTC	CTSSPHTETQYF
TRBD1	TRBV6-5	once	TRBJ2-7	TGTGCCAGCAGTTACTCGCGGACAGGGCCCTACGAGCAGTACTTC	CASSYSRTGPYEQYF
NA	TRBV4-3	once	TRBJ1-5	TGCGCCAGCAGCCAAGACGCAGGGTGGGGACAGCCCCAGCATTTT	CASSQDAGWGQPQHF
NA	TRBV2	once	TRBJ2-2	TGTGCCAGCGCTCAGCTACGGGGGGCTCAGAACACCGGGGAGCTGTTTTTT	CASAQLRGAQNTGELFF
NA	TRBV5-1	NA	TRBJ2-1	TGCGCCAGCAGCTTCTTAGAGGGCAATGAGCAGTTCTTC	CASSFLEGNEQFF
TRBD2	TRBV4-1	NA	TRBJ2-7	TGCGCCAGCAGCCAAGACTTGGGGACTAGCGGAAACCTATTCTACGAGCAGTACTTC	CASSQDLGTSGNLFYEQYF
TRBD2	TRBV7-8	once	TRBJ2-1	TGTGCCAGCAGCCTTAGCGGGGGCCCCAATGAGCAGTTCTTC	CASSLSGGPNEQFF
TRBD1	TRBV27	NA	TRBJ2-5	TGTGCCAGCAGTGTTGACAGGGCAATGGCCCAGTACTTC	CASSVDRAMAQYF
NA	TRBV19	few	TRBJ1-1	TGTGCCAGTAGCACACAGCTGAACACTGAAGCTTTCTTT	CASSTQLNTEAFF
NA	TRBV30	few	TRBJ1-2	TGTGCCTGGAGTGTGCGCGGCACTGGGGCTGGCTACACCTTC	CAWSVRGTGAGYTF
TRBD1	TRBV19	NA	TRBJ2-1	TGTGCCAGTAGTATAGCATCGAGACAGGGTGAGCAGTTCTTC	CASSIASRQGEQFF
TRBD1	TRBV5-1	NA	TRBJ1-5	TGCGCCAGCAGCTTGGTGGCAGGGGGCAGTCAGCCCCAGCATTTT	CASSLVAGGSQPQHF
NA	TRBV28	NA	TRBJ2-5	TGTGCCAGCAGTCCTTTACAGGGTCGGGAGACCCAGTACTTC	CASSPLQGRETQYF
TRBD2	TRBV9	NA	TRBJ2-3	TGTGCCAGCAGCGTAGGGGCTAGCGGGGAAACAGATACGCAGTATTTT	CASSVGASGETDTQYF
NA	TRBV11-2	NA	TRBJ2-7	TGTGCCAGCAGCTTAGCCAGGGCCTCATCCTACGAGCAGTACTTC	CASSLARASSYEQYF
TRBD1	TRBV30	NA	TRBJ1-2	TGTGCCTTGAAAAAGACAGGGTTCTTAGAGGACACCTTC	CALKKTGFLEDTF
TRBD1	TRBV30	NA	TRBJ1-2	TGTGCCTGGAGTGTAATCAGACAGGGTACTAACTATGGCTACACCTTC	CAWSVIRQGTNYGYTF
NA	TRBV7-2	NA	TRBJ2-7	TGTGCCAGCAGCTTATCTAGGTACGAGCAGTACTTC	CASSLSRYEQYF
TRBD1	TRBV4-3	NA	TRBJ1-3	TGCGCCAGCGCGACAGGGAGAGGAAACACCATATATTTT	CASATGRGNTIYF
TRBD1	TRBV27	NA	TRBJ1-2	TGTGCCAGCAGTTTATCGATCGGGACAGGTGATGGCTACACCTTC	CASSLSIGTGDGYTF
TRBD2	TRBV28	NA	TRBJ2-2	TGTGCCAGCAGTTTCCTAGCGGGAGGAGGCGACACCGGGGAGCTGTTTTTT	CASSFLAGGGDTGELFF
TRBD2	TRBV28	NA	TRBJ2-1	TGTGCCAGCAGTTTAGAGACGGCGGGAGGGCCTAGTGAGCAGTTCTTC	CASSLETAGGPSEQFF
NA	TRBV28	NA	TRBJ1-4	TGTGCCAGCAGTTCGCCGGGGGGGACTAATGAAAAACTGTTTTTT	CASSSPGGTNEKLFF
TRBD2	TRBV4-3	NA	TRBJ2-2	TGCGCCAGCAGTCCAACTAGCGGGGGGGCCCGGGAGCTGTTTTTT	CASSPTSGGARELFF
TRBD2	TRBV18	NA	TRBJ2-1	TGTGCCAGCTCACCGGGACTAGCCCCCAATGAGCAGTTCTTC	CASSPGLAPNEQFF
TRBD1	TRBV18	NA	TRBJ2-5	TGTGCCAGCTCACCACCGAAGGCAGGGGGAGAGACCCAGTACTTC	CASSPPKAGGETQYF
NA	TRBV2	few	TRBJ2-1	TGTGCCAGCAGTCTACTCTACAATGAGCAGTTCTTC	CASSLLYNEQFF
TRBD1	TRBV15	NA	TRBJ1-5	TGTGCCACCAGCAGAGATAGGGGGCGAGCTCAGCCCCAGCATTTT	CATSRDRGRAQPQHF
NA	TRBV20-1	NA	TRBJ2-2	TGCAGTGCCGCGCCCGGCGGGGAGCTGTTTTTT	CSAAPGGELFF
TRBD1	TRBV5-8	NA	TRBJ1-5	TGTGCCAGCAGCCCCGGCAGAGGGACAGGGGGAATGGGCGGACAGCCCCAGCATTTT	CASSPGRGTGGMGGQPQHF
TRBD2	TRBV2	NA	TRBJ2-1	TGTGCCAGCGCGGGAGGGCCGAGTGAGCAGTTCTTC	CASAGGPSEQFF
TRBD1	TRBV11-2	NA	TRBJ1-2	TGTGCCAGCAGCCCGGGACAGGGCAAAGGCTACACCTTC	CASSPGQGKGYTF
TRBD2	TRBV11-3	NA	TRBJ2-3	TGTGCCAGCAGCTTAGGACTAGCGGGGGGGGAGGTAGATACGCAGTATTTT	CASSLGLAGGEVDTQYF
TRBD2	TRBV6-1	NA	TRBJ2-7	TGTGCCAGCAGTGAAGGCCCGGTAGCGGGAGGAGGACCGAGCTACGAGCAGTACTTC	CASSEGPVAGGGPSYEQYF